This TCR beta chain was sequenced during a study of T cell repertoires in cytomegalovirus infection. Study background: Epitope selection comprised recently identified HLA-C-restricted CMV epitopes and well-studied HLA-B-restricted CMV epitopes.

This clonotype was found many times. Its antigen is currently unknown. Study outcomes and limitations: Accumulated public TCR beta family frequency recognized individuals carrying CMV together with the relevant HLA.

TCRdb re-analysed the reads in MiXCR, keeping a single row per CDR3 protein. Here the sample spans 750,000 to 950,000 distinct CDR3 sequences, 25% to 30% being singletons. The CDR3 spans 14 residues. Trimming took 5 bases from V and 0 from J, leaving 8 bases between them. Looked up from germline, CDR1 is MNHEY and CDR2 is SMNVEV (reference sequence). The sequenced sample was cultured CD8+ T cells from PBMCs, obtained from culture after CMV antigen stimulation. V gene TRBV27 combines with J gene TRBJ2-1; no firm D call. The origin of this receptor is a human donor in good health (CMV status not recorded). Some clones in this sample may be carry-over from other donors' samples. This CDR3 reads CASSPLSSYNEQFF. CDR3 sequence (DNA): TGTGCCAGCAGTCCCCTAAGCTCCTACAATGAGCAGTTCTTC.